This T cell receptor beta chain appears in the sequencing data of a study of blood T cell repertoires in COVID-19. Study-wide context: Sites in the United States, Italy and Spain provided acute and convalescent COVID-19 samples. Sample material is recorded as cDNA or gDNA derived from T cells, B-cell-depleted T cells, or PBMCs.

Original analysis: The authors estimated nucleated cell counts from reference gene primer amplification. Here immunoSEQ multiplex PCR was the method, and the copy in TCRdb shows in-frame clones only, minus some. V, J and clone size were drawn from that table, and D and trimming were deduced from the DNA. Of some 180,000 clones listed, 60% to 85% were seen once; the top ten hold around 8.1%. Germline trimming cut 5 bases from V and 5 bases from J; bases unmatched to any gene: 11. Looked up from germline, CDR1 is SEHNR and CDR2 is FQNEAQ (reference sequence). The CDR3 is made up of 15 amino acids. This sequence was found in a woman aged 45 to 65 with active or convalescent COVID-19. The sequencing input was peripheral blood. The chain uses TRBV7-9 and TRBJ2-7, with 8 bases aligning to TRBD1. CDR3 nucleotides: TGTGCCAGCAGCCTCGGACAGGGACTTATCGACGAGCAGTACTTC. Its translation: CASSLGQGLIDEQYF. Filled out from reference TRBV7-9 and TRBJ2-7, the complete variable domain reads DTGVSQNPRHKITKRGQNVTFRCDPISEHNRLYWYRQTLGQGPEFLTYFQNEAQLEKSRLLSDRFSAERPKGSFSTLEIQRTEQGDSAMYLCASSLGQGLIDEQYFGPGTRLTVT.